Reported below is one TCR beta chain. This record comes from a study of blood T cell repertoires in COVID-19. The method was immunoSEQ multiplex PCR; TCRdb's version includes in-frame clones alone and lacks a portion of them. In the table there are hundreds of thousands of clones, 65% to 90% of which are singletons. Trimming removed 8 bases from V and 4 bases from J; junction bases left unmatched: 11. Per the germline V gene, CDR1 is MNHEY and CDR2 is SVGAGI. CDR3 length: 15 residues. The sequence was collected from a woman aged 45-59 years with acute or convalescent COVID-19. The rearrangement uses TRBV6-5 and TRBJ2-7; TRBD2 matches 10 bases. Sequences were obtained from peripheral blood. CDR3 DNA: TGTGCCAGCTCAGCGGGTGGGACTAGCGTATACGAGCAGTACTTC. Amino acids: CASSAGGTSVYEQYF.